The clone carrying this T cell receptor beta chain was recorded at least ten times. Via MiXCR, TCRdb re-called the RACE reads, giving one row per CDR3 protein. The repertoire holds 80,000 to 95,000 distinct CDR3 sequences, with around 9.6% as singletons. This entry comes from a study of human T cells and chemical hapten exposure. In germline, CDR1 is MNHEY, CDR2 SVGAGI. The V and J ends lost 10 bases and 3 bases respectively, with 15 bases between them. The CDR3 runs to 13 residues. Time point specified: pre-sensitization, week 0. Indicated treatment: therapeutic diphenylcyclopropenone sensitization with weekly scalp DPC.

Source: whole blood, taken in connection with sensitization to the hapten diphenylcyclopropenone (DPC). The receptor's source is a woman in her thirties or forties with alopecia areata. Some clones in this sample may be carry-over from other donors' samples. This sequence joins TRBV6-5 and TRBJ1-2, with a weak D call TRBD1 (5 bases). CDR3: CATRREGYYGYTF. The CDR3, as DNA: TGTGCCACCCGTAGGGAGGGGTACTATGGCTACACCTTC.